What follows are 19 T cell receptor beta chains derived from one specimen sequenced in a study of T cell responses to AZD1222 COVID-19 vaccine. TCRdb's copy holds only in-frame clones and misses some; the assay was immunoSEQ multiplex PCR. This table holds roughly 180,000 clones, nearly 95% found once. Specimen: peripheral blood, collected 28 days after the second AZD1222 dose. These receptors all come from an adult who received the AZD1222 COVID-19 vaccine.

This chain connects TRBV14 to TRBJ2-2; D gene unclear. The germline V gene encodes CDR1 SGHDN and CDR2 FVKESK. CDR3 length: 12 residues. The V and J ends lost 1 base and 6 bases respectively, with 3 bases between them. Here the CDR3 DNA reads TGTGCCAGCAGCCAAGGCTCCGGGGAGCTGTTTTTT. Residues: CASSQGSGELFF.

This sequence joins TRBV29-1 and TRBJ1-2; D is uncertain. V was cut by 4 bases and J by 3 bases, with 9 bases left in between. The germline V gene has CDR1 SQVTM and CDR2 ANQGSEA. The CDR3 is made up of 12 amino acids. In DNA, the CDR3 is TGCAGCGTTGGCGAGGTGGACTATGGCTACACCTTC. It translates to CSVGEVDYGYTF.

The chain recombines TRBV6-2 or TRBV6-3 with TRBJ1-1, with 7 nucleotides matching TRBD1. Germline CDR1 is MNHEY and CDR2 is SVGEGT. V gave up 3 bases and J gave up 3 bases; unmatched junction bases: 4. This CDR3 spans 14 amino acids. The CDR3 DNA is TGTGCCAGCAGTTATAACAGGGGCTACACTGAAGCTTTCTTT. This codes for CASSYNRGYTEAFF.

V is TRBV28 and J is TRBJ1-2, with D maybe TRBD1 (5 bases). V was clipped by 2 bases and J by 7 bases, with 8 bases between them. The CDR3 sequence is 12 residues long. Germline V gene data show CDR1 as MDHEN and CDR2 as SYDVKM. CDR3 sequence: CASSLVGGGYTF. The CDR3 DNA reads TGTGCCAGCAGTTTAGTGGGGGGTGGCTACACCTTC.

The chain has TRBV5-6 and TRBJ1-1; possibly TRBD1 for D (6 bases). V was shortened by 4 bases and J by 1 base, with 14 bases between the two germline ends. The germline V gene has CDR1 SGHDT and CDR2 YYEEEE. CDR3 length: 15 residues. Here the CDR3 reads CASSSYRVGNTEAFF. The CDR3 bases are TGTGCCAGCAGCAGTTACAGGGTCGGGAACACTGAAGCTTTCTTT. Based on the CDR3 plus reference TRBV5-6 and TRBJ1-1, the full variable domain is DAGVTQSPTHLIKTRGQQVTLRCSPKSGHDTVSWYQQALGQGPQFIFQYYEEEERQRGNFPDRFSGHQFPNYSSELNVNALLLGDSALYLCASSSYRVGNTEAFFGQGTRLTVV.

The CDR3 DNA follows: TGTGCCAGCTCACCAATTGGGGGCGATTCACCCCTCCACTTT. Amino acids: CASSPIGGDSPLHF. The rearrangement links TRBV18 to TRBJ1-6; D may be TRBD1 (6 bases). V gave up 2 bases and J gave up 8 bases, with 10 bases separating them. Germline CDR1 reads KGHSH; CDR2 reads LQKENI. The CDR3 sequence is 14 residues long.

This clone was recorded a few times. V and J are TRBV7-8 and TRBJ2-7; TRBD1 matches at 10 bases. The germline V gene has CDR1 SGHVS and CDR2 FQNEAQ. V was pared by 5 bases and J by 2 bases, with 6 bases of the junction left unmatched. The CDR3 has 15 amino acids. The CDR3 DNA follows: TGTGCCAGCAGCCGGCGGGACAGGGGACCCTACGAGCAGTACTTC. It is translated as CASSRRDRGPYEQYF.

J is TRBJ1-1 and V is TRBV4-1; no clear D gene. Trimming stripped 4 bases from V and 1 base from J, with 13 bases between. Germline V gene data show CDR1 as MGHRA and CDR2 as YSYEKL. The CDR3 sequence is 15 residues long. In DNA form, the CDR3 reads TGCGCCAGCAGCCTCGGGTCTTACCAGAACACTGAAGCTTTCTTT. This gives the protein CASSLGSYQNTEAFF.

This chain connects TRBV5-5 to TRBJ2-1; 12 bases line up with TRBD2. Looked up from germline, CDR1 is SGHKS and CDR2 is YYEKEE (reference sequence). The ends lost 1 base at V and 8 bases at J; junction bases unmatched: 7. This CDR3 spans 16 amino acids. This chain's CDR3 is CASSLTSGGTRYEQFF. The CDR3 bases are TGTGCCAGCAGCTTGACTAGCGGGGGGACCCGCTATGAGCAGTTCTTC. Drawing the rest from reference TRBV5-5 and TRBJ2-1, the complete variable domain is DAGVTQSPTHLIKTRGQQVTLRCSPISGHKSVSWYQQVLGQGPQFIFQYYEKEERGRGNFPDRFSARQFPNYSSELNVNALLLGDSALYLCASSLTSGGTRYEQFFGPGTRLTVL.

This chain uses TRBV5-1 with TRBJ2-7; 12 positions match TRBD2. The V gene's germline CDR1 is SGHRS and CDR2 YFSETQ. With 0 bases clipped from V and 9 bases from J, the junction kept 13 bases outside the gene matches. The CDR3 loop spans 17 amino acids. The CDR3 loop is CASSLEAAPSGRAPQYF. CDR3 DNA sequence: TGCGCCAGCAGCTTGGAAGCGGCCCCTAGCGGGAGGGCTCCGCAGTACTTC.

This sequence joins TRBV14 and TRBJ2-1, with 7 bases identical to TRBD1. V dropped 3 bases and J dropped 8; count of bases not matched to a gene: 7. The CDR3 has 14 residues. Germline assignment: CDR1 SGHDN and CDR2 FVKESK. The CDR3 DNA is TGTGCCAGCAGCCATGTGACAGGGTTGGATGAGCAGTTCTTC. Its protein product is CASSHVTGLDEQFF.

This chain links TRBV19 with TRBJ1-6, with 10 bases that match TRBD1. V dropped 10 bases and J dropped 9; count of bases not matched to a gene: 3. The CDR3 sequence is 12 residues long. From germline, CDR1 is LNHDA and CDR2 SQIVND (reference sequence). CDR3: CATGTGVSPLHF. The CDR3 DNA is TGTGCCACAGGGACAGGGGTTTCACCCCTCCACTTT.

This chain links TRBV3-1 (or the pseudogene TRBV3-2) with TRBJ2-4, with a tentative D call TRBD2 (7 bases). Germline CDR1 and CDR2: LGHDT and YNNKEL (reference sequence). V was clipped by 1 base and J by 8 bases, with 12 bases between them. The CDR3 totals 14 residues. The CDR3 DNA follows: TGTGCCAGCAGCCAAGGATCGGGGGGCCACATTCAGTACTTC. It yields the protein CASSQGSGGHIQYF.

V gene TRBV5-1 combines with J gene TRBJ2-7; D unresolved. CDR1 and CDR2 (germline): SGHRS, YFSETQ. V was shortened by 3 bases and J by 0 bases, with 1 base between the two germline ends. This CDR3 region has 11 residues. The chain's CDR3 is CASSSSYEQYF. The CDR3, as DNA: TGCGCCAGCAGCTCCTCCTACGAGCAGTACTTC.

V usage is TRBV5-4 and J usage is TRBJ1-4; perhaps TRBD1 as D (6 bases). V lost 1 base, J lost 4 bases, and 8 bases lay in between. The CDR3 loop spans 14 amino acids. Germline V CDR1 and CDR2: SGHNT, YYREEE (reference sequence). CDR3 nucleotides: TGTGCCAGCAGCTTGTCAGGGGATAATGAAAAACTGTTTTTT. Residues: CASSLSGDNEKLFF.

The chain couples TRBV29-1 to TRBJ1-3; unclear D gene. Germline loops: CDR1 SQVTM, CDR2 ANQGSEA. Trimming took 6 bases from V and 1 from J, leaving 10 bases between them. The CDR3 loop spans 13 amino acids. The CDR3 loop reads CSVATNSGNTIYF. As DNA, the CDR3 is TGCAGCGTGGCAACTAATTCTGGAAACACCATATATTTT.

The chain combines TRBV2 with TRBJ1-2, with D possibly TRBD1 on 5 matching bases. The V end lost 3 bases, the J end lost 8 bases, and 13 bases lay between the germline ends. CDR1 and CDR2 (germline): SNHLY, FYNNEI. The CDR3 consists of 13 residues. CDR3 loop: CASSEDTRGGYTF. The CDR3 DNA reads as TGTGCCAGCAGTGAGGACACCCGAGGAGGCTACACCTTC.

The table lists this clone with a count of one. The chain links TRBV10-3 to TRBJ1-1; a weak D match, TRBD1 (6 bases). V dropped 5 bases and J dropped 8 bases, with 12 bases sitting between them. This CDR3 spans 12 amino acids. Germline CDR1 ENHRY, CDR2 SYGVKD. The CDR3 spells CAISTRTAEAFF. As DNA, the CDR3 is TGTGCCATCAGTACGAGGACAGCAGAAGCTTTCTTT.

The J gene is TRBJ2-4, the V gene TRBV30, with D possibly called TRBD1 or TRBD2 (5 bases each). This CDR3 has 14 residues. Germline V lookup: CDR1 GTSNPN, CDR2 SVGIG (reference sequence). Trimming stripped 0 bases from V and 7 bases from J, with 13 bases between. The CDR3 DNA reads TGTGCCTGGAGTGTACGGGGCAGGGTGAACATTCAGTACTTC. Encoded protein: CAWSVRGRVNIQYF.